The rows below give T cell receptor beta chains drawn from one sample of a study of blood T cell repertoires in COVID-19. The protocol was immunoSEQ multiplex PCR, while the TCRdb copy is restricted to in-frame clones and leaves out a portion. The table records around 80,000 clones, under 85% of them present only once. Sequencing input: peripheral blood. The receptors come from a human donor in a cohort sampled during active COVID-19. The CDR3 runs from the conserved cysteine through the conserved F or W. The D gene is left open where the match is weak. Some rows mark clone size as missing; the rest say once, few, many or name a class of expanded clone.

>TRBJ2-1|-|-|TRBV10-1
CASSERGTGRLNNEQFF
TGCGCCAGCAGTGAGCGAGGTACGGGGAGGTTAAACAATGAGCAGTTCTTC
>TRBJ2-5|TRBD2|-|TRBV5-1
CASSLTSGEWQETQYF
TGCGCCAGCAGTCTAACTAGCGGGGAGTGGCAAGAGACCCAGTACTTC
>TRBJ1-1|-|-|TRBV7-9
CASSPIWGRGTEAFF
TGTGCCAGCAGTCCGATCTGGGGGAGGGGGACTGAAGCTTTCTTT
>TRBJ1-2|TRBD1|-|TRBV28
CASLTGDRGYTF
TGTGCCAGCTTGACAGGGGATAGAGGCTACACCTTC
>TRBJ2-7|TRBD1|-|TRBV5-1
CASSLQRDRVRSYEQYF
TGCGCCAGCAGCTTGCAAAGGGACAGGGTTCGGTCCTACGAGCAGTACTTC
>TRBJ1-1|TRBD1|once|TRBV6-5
CASRFRDRDTEAFF
TGTGCCAGCAGATTCCGGGACAGGGACACTGAAGCTTTCTTT
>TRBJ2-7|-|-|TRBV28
CASNRGAVSYEQYF
TGTGCCAGCAACCGCGGGGCCGTTTCCTACGAGCAGTACTTC
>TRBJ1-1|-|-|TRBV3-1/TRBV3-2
CASSQSGTNTEAFF
TGTGCCAGCAGCCAAAGCGGGACAAACACTGAAGCTTTCTTT
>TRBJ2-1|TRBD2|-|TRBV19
CASSGEREVVAGEYNEQFF
TGTGCCAGTAGTGGAGAGAGAGAGGTGGTAGCGGGGGAGTACAATGAGCAGTTCTTC
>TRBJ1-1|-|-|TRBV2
CASSERQANTEAFF
TGTGCCAGCAGTGAACGGCAGGCGAACACTGAAGCTTTCTTT
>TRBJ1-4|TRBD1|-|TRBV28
CASSRQPGQGHEKLFF
TGTGCCAGCAGTCGCCAACCGGGACAGGGCCACGAAAAACTGTTTTTT
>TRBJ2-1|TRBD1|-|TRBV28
CASSLRDRGRNEQFF
TGTGCCAGCAGTTTAAGGGACAGGGGGCGTAATGAGCAGTTCTTC
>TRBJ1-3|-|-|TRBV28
CASGTGPRTGNTIYF
TGTGCCAGCGGAACAGGGCCGAGGACTGGAAACACCATATATTTT
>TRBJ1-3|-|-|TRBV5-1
CASSLTGYGNTIYF
TGCGCCAGCAGCCTAACAGGGTACGGAAACACCATATATTTT
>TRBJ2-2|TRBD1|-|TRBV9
CASSAKTGMNTGELFF
TGTGCCAGCAGCGCAAAGACAGGGATGAACACCGGGGAGCTGTTTTTT
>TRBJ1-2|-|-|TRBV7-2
CASSSRTGKYYGYTF
TGTGCCAGCAGCTCCCGGACGGGGAAGTACTATGGCTACACCTTC
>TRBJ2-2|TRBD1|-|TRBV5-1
CASSEDRGRTGELFF
TGCGCCAGCAGCGAAGACAGGGGGCGGACCGGGGAGCTGTTTTTT
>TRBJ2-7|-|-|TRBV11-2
CASSLETSGLPRGEQYF
TGTGCCAGCAGCTTAGAAACCTCAGGACTGCCACGAGGCGAGCAGTACTTC
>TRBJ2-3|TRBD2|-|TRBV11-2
CASSPWDSGDTQYF
TGTGCCAGCAGCCCCTGGGATAGCGGGGATACGCAGTATTTT
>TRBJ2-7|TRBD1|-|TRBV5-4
CASRPGTGGYYEQYF
TGTGCCAGCAGACCCGGGACAGGGGGGTACTACGAGCAGTACTTC
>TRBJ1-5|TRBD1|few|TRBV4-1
CASSRDRGRDQPQHF
TGCGCCAGCAGCCGGGACAGGGGGCGCGATCAGCCCCAGCATTTT
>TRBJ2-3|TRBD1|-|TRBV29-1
CSVVGGGPDTQYF
TGCAGCGTTGTAGGGGGCGGCCCAGATACGCAGTATTTT
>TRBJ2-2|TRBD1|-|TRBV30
CAWNQGATGELFF
TGTGCCTGGAACCAGGGGGCGACCGGGGAGCTGTTTTTT
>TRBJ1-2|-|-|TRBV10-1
CASRRRSGGNGYTF
TGCGCCAGCAGGAGACGTTCGGGAGGTAATGGCTACACCTTC
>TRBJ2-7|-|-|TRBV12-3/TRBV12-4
CASSVRHYEQYF
TGTGCCAGCAGTGTGCGACACTACGAGCAGTACTTC
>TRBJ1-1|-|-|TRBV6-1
CASSERQGPEAFF
TGTGCCAGCAGTGAGAGGCAGGGCCCTGAAGCTTTCTTT
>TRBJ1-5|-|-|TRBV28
CASRTYPPGNSNQPQHF
TGTGCCAGCAGGACATACCCCCCAGGGAATAGCAATCAGCCCCAGCATTTT
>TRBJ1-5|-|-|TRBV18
CASSPGQNQPQHF
TGTGCCAGCTCCCCAGGACAAAATCAGCCCCAGCATTTT
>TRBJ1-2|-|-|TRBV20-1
CSASRVEGYTF
TGCAGTGCTAGCCGTGTGGAGGGCTACACCTTC
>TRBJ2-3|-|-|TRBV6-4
CASSPGPDTQYF
TGTGCCAGCTCCCCTGGGCCCGATACGCAGTATTTT
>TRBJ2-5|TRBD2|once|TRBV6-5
CASRWGGLETQYF
TGTGCCAGTAGGTGGGGGGGTTTGGAGACCCAGTACTTC
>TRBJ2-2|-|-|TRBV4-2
CASSQATGSNTGELFF
TGTGCCAGCAGCCAAGCCACAGGGTCGAACACCGGGGAGCTGTTTTTT